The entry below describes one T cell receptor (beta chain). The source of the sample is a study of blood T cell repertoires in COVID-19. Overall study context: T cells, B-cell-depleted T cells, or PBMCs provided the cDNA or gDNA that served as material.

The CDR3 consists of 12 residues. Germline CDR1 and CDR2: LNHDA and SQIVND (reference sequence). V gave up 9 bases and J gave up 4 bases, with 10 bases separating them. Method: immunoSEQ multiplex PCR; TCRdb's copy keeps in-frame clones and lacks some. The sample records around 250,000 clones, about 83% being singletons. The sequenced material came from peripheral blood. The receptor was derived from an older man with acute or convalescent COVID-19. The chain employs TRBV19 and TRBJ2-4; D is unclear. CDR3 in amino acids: CASSIRKNIQYF. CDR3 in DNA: TGTGCCAGCTCCATCAGGAAAAACATTCAGTACTTC.